This T cell receptor beta chain was identified in a study of T cells after yellow fever vaccination. Germline CDR1 and CDR2: SGDLS and YYNGEE. The CDR3 contains 13 residues. V lost 0 bases and J 3 bases, leaving 6 bases between the germline ends. It was through 5'RACE template switching that TCR cDNA was made, with a universal primer site and UMIs added. TCRdb used MiXCR to reprocess the 5' RACE reads, holding one entry per CDR3 protein. The table has about 50,000 distinct CDR3 sequences, about 5.6% seen once. The receptor's source is a man aged 18 to 30 who received the YFV17D yellow fever vaccine. Sequencing was performed on PBMCs, either bulk or a sorted T-cell subset (CD4+, CD8+, memory, or dextramer-sorted; not recorded which), taken on the day of the yellow fever booster vaccination. The gene calls are TRBV9 and TRBJ1-1, with D perhaps TRBD1 (5 bases). The CDR3 bases are TGTGCCAGCAGCGTAGGCAGGGACACTGAAGCTTTCTTT. Translated, it gives CASSVGRDTEAFF.